A selection of T cell receptor beta chains follows, all from one sample in a study of cytomegalovirus exposure and HLA in healthy donors. Data came from immunoSEQ multiplex PCR; TCRdb stores just in-frame clones and leaves some out. The table lists roughly 100,000 clones, approximately 82% of them singletons, with 2.5% to 3% in the top ten. The sequenced sample consisted of PBMCs. These receptors all stem from a man aged 40-49 years in good health and CMV-seronegative. CDR3s include the opening cysteine and the closing phenylalanine or tryptophan.

TRBV29-1	TRBJ2-7	CSVDLRTATAYEQYF
TRBV5-4	TRBJ2-1	CASSLEGEGYNEQFF
TRBV5-6	TRBJ1-2	CASSLGFGGYTF
TRBV5-1	TRBJ2-1	CASSLGQRGGSEQFF
TRBV6-5	TRBJ2-7	CASMKGDSYEQYF
TRBV28	TRBJ1-3	CASSLRRGVSGNTIYF
TRBV6-6	TRBJ2-7	CASSGGSYEQYF
TRBV5-1	TRBJ1-1	CASSLSVGGTEAFF
TRBV5-1	TRBJ2-3	CASSAKTSGGSTDTQYF
TRBV27	TRBJ1-4	CASSWRVYGPATNEKLFF
TRBV7-9	TRBJ2-2	CSSSRQTGGTGELFF
TRBV2	TRBJ1-5	CASSGPRGGTYRNQPQHF
TRBV5-4	TRBJ2-7	CASSFADSEQYF
TRBV19	TRBJ1-6	CATRQGVGVSPLHF
TRBV2	TRBJ1-4	CASSIGQGTTNEKLFF
TRBV6-1	TRBJ2-5	CASSEQSWQTQYF
TRBV7-3	TRBJ1-1	CASSPGAATEAFF
TRBV5-5	TRBJ2-7	CASSWTSAYEQYF
TRBV19	TRBJ2-5	CASTAGQGPQETQYF
TRBV4-3	TRBJ2-7	CASSQALAGAPYEQYF
TRBV7-9	NA	CASSFRQGAYEQYF
TRBV27	TRBJ2-1	CASSFSGGAHEQFF